This T cell receptor beta chain was identified in a study of cytomegalovirus exposure and HLA in healthy donors. PCR primers comprised 60 Vbeta and 13 Jbeta primers. Clones were sequenced by immunoSEQ multiplex PCR, and TCRdb holds only the in-frame ones, with some missing. The sample records more than 110,000 clones, around 80% being singletons. The germline gives CDR1 WNHNN, CDR2 SYGVQD (reference sequence). The junction had 15 bases not matched to a gene; V was cut back by 10 bases and J by 5 bases. The CDR3 length is 16 residues. The chain combines TRBV10-1 with TRBJ2-1, with 9 bases lining up with TRBD2. Sequencing used PBMCs. This clonotype was sampled from a man in his forties or fifties in good health and CMV-seropositive. The CDR3 protein is CATLPTPGLADNEQFF. The CDR3 DNA reads TGCGCCACACTCCCAACTCCGGGACTAGCTGACAATGAGCAGTTCTTC.